This entry lists 21 T cell receptor beta chains sequenced from one sample in a study of T cell changes during pregnancy in multiple sclerosis. Sequenced by immunoSEQ multiplex PCR; TCRdb stores in-frame clones only, minus some. The sample contains approximately 90,000 clones, around 94% of which appear only once. Sequencing was performed on peripheral blood, taken after pregnancy. Receptor source: a female donor with multiple sclerosis, enrolled in a pregnancy study.

The chain employs TRBV2 and TRBJ1-2; D may be TRBD1 (6 bases). The CDR3 has 17 residues. Trimming stripped 1 base from V and 2 bases from J, with 17 bases between. The V gene's germline CDR1 is SNHLY and CDR2 FYNNEI. Here the CDR3 DNA reads TGTGCCAGCAGTGAAGGGCGACTAATTCAGGGGAACTATGGCTACACCTTC. It specifies CASSEGRLIQGNYGYTF.

Ten or more counts support this clone. The sample contains more than one DNA sequence encoding this CDR3. This chain joins TRBV11-3 and TRBJ2-1; a weak D match, TRBD2 (6 bases). This CDR3 region has 14 residues. V lost 4 bases, J lost 2 bases, and 9 bases lay in between. Germline-derived CDR1 and CDR2 are SGHNT and YENEEA. The CDR3 bases are TGTGCCAGCAGCTCGGGACTTGCCTACAATGAGCAGTTCTTC. This translates into CASSSGLAYNEQFF.

This clone was recorded at least ten times. The rearrangement joins TRBV5-4 to TRBJ2-7; D ambiguous. Trimming removed 4 bases at V and 0 bases at J, with 8 bases between. The CDR3 spans 13 residues. Germline V gene lookup returns CDR1 SGHNT and CDR2 YYREEE (reference sequence). Here the CDR3 DNA reads TGTGCCAGCAGCCCCCCCGGCTCCTACGAGCAGTACTTC. This sequence encodes CASSPPGSYEQYF.

The V gene is TRBV18, the J gene TRBJ1-1; 8 nucleotides line up with TRBD1. This CDR3 has 15 amino acids. Per the germline V gene, CDR1 is KGHSH and CDR2 is LQKENI. The V and J ends lost 6 bases and 1 base, in that order; junction bases with no gene match: 7. The CDR3: CASSPRGQPNTEAFF. Here the CDR3 DNA reads TGTGCCAGCTCCCCCAGGGGGCAACCGAACACTGAAGCTTTCTTT.

The CDR3, as DNA: TGTGCATTCAACCAGGCCGTGAACACTGAAGCTTTCTTT. It is translated as CAFNQAVNTEAFF. The chain joins TRBV30 to TRBJ1-1; the D is unclear. The CDR3 length is 13 residues. Germline CDR1 GTSNPN, CDR2 SVGIG (reference sequence).

V gene TRBV5-1 combines with J gene TRBJ2-5; 8 bases line up with TRBD1. The CDR3 is made up of 14 amino acids. V was clipped by 7 bases and J by 1 base; unmatched bases: 6. The germline V gene has CDR1 SGHRS and CDR2 YFSETQ. The CDR3 loop is CASFPGQVQETQYF. As DNA, the CDR3 is TGCGCCAGCTTCCCGGGACAGGTCCAAGAGACCCAGTACTTC.

This chain uses TRBV5-6 with TRBJ2-3; a weak D match, TRBD2 (5 bases). This CDR3 comprises 11 residues. Germline V gene data show CDR1 as SGHDT and CDR2 as YYEEEE. V was pared by 3 bases and J by 8 bases, with 7 bases between. As DNA, the CDR3 is TGTGCCAGCAGCTCGGGATTTACGCAGTATTTT. Protein: CASSSGFTQYF.

This sequence joins TRBV5-5 and TRBJ1-4; possible D gene TRBD1, 5 bases. Germline loops: CDR1 SGHKS, CDR2 YYEKEE (reference sequence). The CDR3 contains 16 residues. The V end lost 2 bases, the J end lost 4 bases, and 15 bases lay between the germline ends. The CDR3 sequence: CASSFGGAAGNEKLFF. CDR3 DNA sequence: TGTGCCAGCAGCTTCGGAGGGGCCGCGGGTAATGAAAAACTGTTTTTT.

V is TRBV28 and J is TRBJ2-6; TRBD1 might be the D (5 bases). CDR3 size: 16 residues. The germline gives CDR1 MDHEN, CDR2 SYDVKM. Trimming took 5 bases from V and 3 from J, leaving 14 bases between them. CDR3 sequence: CASSRYQGFGANVLTF. The CDR3, as DNA: TGTGCCAGCAGTAGATACCAGGGCTTTGGGGCCAACGTCCTGACTTTC.

The CDR3 DNA sequence: TGTGCCAGCAGCTTACCCCAGGGGGCCACTGAAGCTTTCTTT. As protein: CASSLPQGATEAFF. V gene TRBV11-2 combines with J gene TRBJ1-1; 8 bases fit TRBD1. The ends lost 2 bases at V and 4 bases at J; junction bases unmatched: 3. CDR1 and CDR2 from the germline V gene are SGHAT and FQNNGV. The CDR3 sequence is 14 residues long. Complete variable domain (other parts from reference TRBV11-2 and TRBJ1-1): EAGVAQSPRYKIIEKRQSVAFWCNPISGHATLYWYQQILGQGPKLLIQFQNNGVVDDSQLPKDRFSAERLKGVDSTLKIQPAKLEDSAVYLCASSLPQGATEAFFGQGTRLTVV.

The chain is built from TRBV9 and TRBJ2-3, with D possibly being TRBD1 (6 bases). The CDR3 length is 16 residues. Trimming pared 3 bases from V and 2 bases from J, leaving 16 bases between. Germline V gene data show CDR1 as SGDLS and CDR2 as YYNGEE. CDR3 in amino acids: CASSAYPPGATDTQYF. The DNA for the CDR3 is TGTGCCAGCAGCGCCTACCCGCCAGGGGCCACAGATACGCAGTATTTT.

In this sample, this clone turned up a few times. This chain links TRBV7-8 with TRBJ2-7, with D maybe TRBD1 (5 bases). Deletions cut 5 bases from V and 2 bases from J, with 19 bases between. The V gene's germline CDR1 is SGHVS and CDR2 FQNEAQ. There are 16 residues in the CDR3. The CDR3 is CASSPREDTKTYEQYF. CDR3 nucleotides: TGTGCCAGCAGCCCCCGTGAGGACACCAAAACCTACGAGCAGTACTTC.

The chain combines TRBV27 with TRBJ1-2; D is unclear. The CDR3 runs to 14 residues. Germline V gene lookup returns CDR1 MNHEY and CDR2 SMNVEV (reference sequence). Trimming shortened V by 5 bases and J by 7 bases, and 17 bases separated the two germline ends. CDR3 sequence (DNA): TGTGCCAGCAGTAATACTCACCCCATCTCTGGCTACACCTTC. It specifies CASSNTHPISGYTF.

V is TRBV7-7 and J is TRBJ1-1, with D possibly TRBD1 on 5 matching bases. Germline values: CDR1 SSHAT, CDR2 FNYEAQ (reference sequence). V lost 4 bases, J lost 1 base, and 7 bases lay in between. The CDR3 contains 13 residues. The CDR3 DNA reads as TGTGCCAGCAGCTCAGACAGGAACACTGAAGCTTTCTTT. Translation: CASSSDRNTEAFF.

The chain couples TRBV2 to TRBJ2-1, with TRBD1 matching over 10 bases. V lost 4 bases and J lost 6; bases outside the gene matches: 3. The germline gives CDR1 SNHLY, CDR2 FYNNEI. This CDR3 comprises 14 residues. This chain's CDR3 is CASSGQGAGNEQFF. The CDR3 coding sequence is TGTGCCAGCAGTGGACAGGGGGCAGGCAATGAGCAGTTCTTC.

CDR3 amino acids: CASSGLAGSNEQFF. Here the CDR3 DNA reads TGTGCCAGCTCAGGACTAGCGGGGTCGAATGAGCAGTTCTTC. The rearrangement uses TRBV18 and TRBJ2-1, with 12 positions matching TRBD2. With V trimmed by 5 bases and J by 7 bases, 3 bases remained unmatched. The germline CDR1 and CDR2 sequences are KGHSH and LQKENI. The CDR3 is 14 amino acids.

The chain recombines TRBV6-5 with TRBJ1-5, with D tentatively TRBD1 (5 bases). The CDR3 contains 15 residues. The germline V and J ends were trimmed by 5 bases and 2 bases, with 13 bases remaining between them. Germline V lookup: CDR1 MNHEY, CDR2 SVGAGI. The chain's CDR3 is CASSAGTSGNQPQHF. DNA for the CDR3: TGTGCCAGCAGTGCAGGGACTTCAGGCAATCAGCCCCAGCATTTT.

The chain joins TRBV7-2 to TRBJ2-1, with D perhaps TRBD1 (5 bases). The V end lost 5 bases, the J end lost 4 bases, and 15 bases lay between the germline ends. CDR3 size: 15 residues. Germline V CDR1 and CDR2: SGHTA, FQGNSA. The CDR3 sequence is CASSPPGISYNEQFF. The CDR3 DNA sequence: TGTGCCAGCAGCCCCCCAGGGATCTCTTACAATGAGCAGTTCTTC.

V is TRBV27 and J is TRBJ2-7; 8 bases are shared with TRBD1. Trimming removed 5 bases from V and 3 bases from J; junction bases left unmatched: 6. The CDR3 has 14 residues. From germline, CDR1 is MNHEY and CDR2 SMNVEV (reference sequence). CDR3 coding DNA: TGTGCCAGCAGTGCCAGGGGGCCAGGCTACGAGCAGTACTTC. It codes for CASSARGPGYEQYF.

The chain has TRBV7-2 and TRBJ2-7; 7 bases line up with TRBD2. V trimming: 3 bases; J trimming: 3 bases; junction bases outside the gene matches: 11. CDR3 length: 16 residues. CDR1 is SGHTA and CDR2 is FQGNSA in the germline V gene. CDR3 DNA sequence: TGTGCCAGCAGCTTTGGTCCTGGGAGGGCCGGCTACGAGCAGTACTTC. Encoded protein: CASSFGPGRAGYEQYF. The whole variable domain, remainder taken from reference TRBV7-2 and TRBJ2-7, is GAGVSQSPSNKVTEKGKDVELRCDPISGHTALYWYRQSLGQGLEFLIYFQGNSAPDKSGLPSDRFSAERTGGSVSTLTIQRTQQEDSAVYLCASSFGPGRAGYEQYFGPGTRLTVT.

CDR3 sequence: CASRPGQVMTKLFF. The CDR3 nucleotides read TGTGCCAGCAGGCCGGGACAGGTGATGACAAAACTGTTTTTT. The chain combines TRBV28 with TRBJ1-4, with 8 bases identical to TRBD1. With V trimmed by 6 bases and J by 10 bases, 10 bases remained unmatched. The CDR3 totals 14 residues. The germline V gene encodes CDR1 MDHEN and CDR2 SYDVKM.